The present T cell receptor beta chain was sequenced within a study of cytomegalovirus exposure and HLA in healthy donors (dated by TCRdb to about 2017). In the study overall: An earlier analysis of 587 of the donors reported about 300 Gb of sequence data and some 110 million unique TCR beta sequences obtained from some 170 million T cells. An early release that covered roughly 600 HLA-typed donors contained around 300 gigabases of sequencing data and 75 million to 100 million unique TCR sequences. Among the roughly 400 genotyped donors, about 85% belonged to the genetic ancestry cluster associated with self-reported Caucasian donors. The study was designed to test whether signatures of past pathogen exposure could be identified by cataloging public T cell receptors. The study used immunosequencing to profile the T cell repertoires of around 600 subjects and linked those repertoires to cytomegalovirus serostatus. Besides the first cohort of 666 subjects, a separate validation cohort made up of 95 to 150 different subjects was used. To predict cytomegalovirus infection status, the study combined high-throughput TCR immunosequencing, statistical association of individual TCRs with disease status, and machine learning. In a later analysis, previously published TCR beta repertoires from roughly 710 donors were re-analyzed and high-resolution HLA genotyping was added so that TCR occurrence patterns could be studied. Rather than drawing on any new phenotypic data, the later analysis identified candidate immune exposures from TCR beta sequences and the way those sequences occurred across donors. To decide whether each TCR beta V gene segment behaved as functional or pseudogenic, an earlier analysis of 587 of the donors relied on high-throughput TCR beta sequencing. Alongside the repertoire data, information on donor age, sex, ethnicity and CMV serostatus was compiled. A later genetic analysis used genome-wide SNP genotypes for about 60% of the roughly 670 donors, treating that subset as a discovery cohort. All discovery cohort repertoires had been generated using a single sequencing platform. Both class I and class II loci were covered by HLA typing, at four-digit resolution. Typing coverage differed by locus: A, B, C, DRB1 and DQB1 were typed in about 629-630 donors, DQA1 in about 500, DPA1 in 600 to 610, and DPB1 in 450 to 490. Roughly 5 DR-DQ haplotypes were handled as single units for association and clustering because linkage in the cohort was strong. On average, 235,054 unique TCR beta nucleotide sequences were sequenced per donor among more than 350 genotyped donors of the cohort, with 15% to 20% of those sequences being non-productive.

The CDR3 contains 12 residues, cysteine and phenylalanine counted. The retained sequence is limited to the CDR3, 36 bases, with the frame set at the first base. Based on the germline V gene (reference sequence), the CDR1 and CDR2 sequences are MNHNY and SVGAGI. The V end loses 5 bases and the J end loses 6 bases, and a stretch of 9 bases separates them. The library was produced with the immunoSEQ multiplex PCR assay. The multiplex PCR relied on a mix of 60 forward primers for TCR Vbeta segments and 13 reverse primers for TCR Jbeta segments. Amplification of the CDR3 region of rearranged TCR beta genes was performed with a multiplex PCR assay on genomic DNA. The Illumina HiSeq System was used to sequence the amplified TCR beta libraries as 87-base-pair reads. Turning to the authors' computational methods: A later analysis counted approximately 74 million unique TCR beta chains across the 690 or so repertoires, and roughly 11 million of these chains were shared by at least two donors. Raw reads were error-corrected and collapsed into unique sequences by a nearest-neighbor algorithm in which closely related sequences were merged to remove PCR and sequencing errors. To assign V, D and J gene segments, CDR3 sequences were aligned to IMGT reference sequences. For a sequence to be retained, at least a six-nucleotide match to both a V gene segment and a J gene segment was required. A rearrangement counted as productive if the CDR3 had no stop codons and remained in frame with V and J, and every other rearrangement counted as non-productive. Following IMGT convention, CDR3 was defined as the stretch from the second conserved V-encoded cysteine to the conserved J-encoded phenylalanine. The earlier analysis of approximately 590 of the donors excluded any sequence lacking an unambiguous match to a single V gene segment. In an earlier analysis of 587 of the donors, a V segment was called functional when productive rearrangements were above 56.7%, and segregating when the standard deviation between donors exceeded 5%. To diagnose cytomegalovirus status from the catalog of TCR beta chain sequences, a statistical classification framework was built. In a later analysis, TCR nucleotide sequences were compared against IMGT/GENE-DB human TR gene sequences so that V and J genes could be assigned. In a later analysis, CDR3 sequences and most-parsimonious VDJ recombination scenarios were assigned using the TCRdist pipeline. In a later analysis, each TCR beta chain was defined by its CDR3 amino acid sequence together with its V-gene family, and reads without a unique V-gene family were excluded. To address suspected cross-contamination and a sequencing artifact, a later analysis removed 550 to 750 highly shared, low-generation-probability nucleotide sequences. In a later analysis, a clonal expansion index was calculated for each public chain from normalized within-repertoire ranks of inferred template counts. A later analysis computed generation probabilities with a VDJ recombination model fitted to out-of-frame rearrangements, and checked the results against IGoR. In a later analysis, TCR-TCR, TCR-HLA and TCR-CMV co-occurrence was scored with hypergeometric tests, and a repertoire-size bias correction was applied to TCR pairs. False discovery rates were estimated in a later analysis by permuting HLA or CMV assignments 20 times. A later analysis grouped co-occurring TCRs with DBSCAN, adding TCRdist sequence similarity when clustering within HLA-allele-positive subsets. Co-occurrence clustering excluded repertoires with fewer than 30,000 or more than 120,000 public chains, plus five with anomalous nucleotide sharing. TCRdb limited this immuneACCESS table to in-frame rearrangements with V and J called. A share of clones is missing; checked studies link under half to unresolved V genes, and the rest is unexplained. That table is the source of V, J and clone size, and D and trimming were worked out from the DNA. The sample table shows 95,000 to 150,000 clones, and 80% are seen once. The top ten clones comprise 7.5% to 9.5% of the sample.

The cohort consisted of 670 or so healthy bone marrow donors. Cohort members were all nominally healthy when sampled, although unrecorded immune exposures were likely present. The donor tested CMV seropositive, placing the donor among the 290 or so seropositive members of the cohort. Each donor provided a peripheral blood sample, and peripheral blood mononuclear cells were used for TCR beta sequencing. Genomic DNA was extracted from the blood cell samples with the Qiagen DNeasy Blood Extraction Kit. General findings and caveats noted by the study authors: In a later analysis, 16,951 TCR beta sequences were associated with specific HLA alleles at a false discovery rate of 0.05. The cohort was sequenced for TCR beta chains only, and without alpha or paired-chain data the features that could be detected were limited. Roughly uniform sequencing depth across donors was assumed in presence/absence analyses, although this assumption may not hold. Immune exposure information for the cohort was limited to CMV serostatus. Roughly 17 rarely observed V segments, including chromosome 9 orphons, were excluded from the earlier analysis of approximately 500 of the donors because counts were too low. Linkage disequilibrium might explain the correlated functional status among segregating V segments, but an unknown experimental factor could not be excluded. A later analysis reported that several top co-occurrence clusters appeared linked to parvovirus B19, influenza, CMV and Epstein-Barr virus. The study listed 150 to 200 TCR beta chains as associated with cytomegalovirus. In a later analysis, HLA-associated TCR beta chains showed more clonal expansion and lower generation probabilities than non-associated chains that were equally common. A further reported finding was that TCR beta sequences accurately predicted the HLA-A and HLA-B alleles for most subjects in the first cohort. The classifier was reported to diagnose cytomegalovirus status with high specificity and sensitivity in both the original cohort and the validation cohort. In a later analysis, TCR association rates were found to vary across HLA loci, with the most associated TCRs seen for DRB1 alleles and the fewest for HLA-C alleles. In a later analysis, most CMV-associated TCR beta chains were found to appear HLA-restricted, with HLA associations seemingly driven largely by CMV exposure. Because HLA typing was missing for some donors at each locus, association tests included only the typed subset. Strong co-occurrence of HLA alleles, especially DR and DQ, made assigning TCR associations to individual alleles difficult. Compared with the roughly 700-donor mean, donors in an Asian-associated ancestry cluster had fewer N-insertions in productive TCRs, according to a later genetic analysis. The authors suggested that the approach could potentially be generalized to other disease states and immunological phenotypes. In a later genetic analysis, a missense DCLRE1C variant was associated with V-gene and J-gene trimming of TCR beta chains, and the association was replicated in an independent cohort. Because the 87-base-pair reads could not distinguish some IMGT-functional V segments, including TRBV6-2 and TRBV6-3, those segments were excluded. Broadly in line with IMGT annotations, most TCR beta V segments showed up in productive rearrangements about 87% or about 30% of the time in an earlier analysis of several hundred of the donors. A cluster of highly shared sequence variants was judged likely to be a technical artifact of the sequencing pipeline. While some public TCRs were present in many individuals, most TCR sequences turned up only very rarely across donors. Three of the identified cytomegalovirus-associated TCR beta chains were confirmed in vitro to be specific for cytomegalovirus antigens.

A remark on this clone: Its antigen is still unknown. Base qualities are missing; no much larger clone stands one base away.

The receptor chain draws on TRBV6-6 and TRBJ2-3, with an unclear D gene assignment. Material for sequencing was PBMCs. The receptor was isolated from a female donor in good health and CMV-seropositive. In nucleotides, the sequence is TGTGCCAGCAGTCCCCAACGGGATACGCAGTATTTT. Its protein reads: CASSPQRDTQYF.